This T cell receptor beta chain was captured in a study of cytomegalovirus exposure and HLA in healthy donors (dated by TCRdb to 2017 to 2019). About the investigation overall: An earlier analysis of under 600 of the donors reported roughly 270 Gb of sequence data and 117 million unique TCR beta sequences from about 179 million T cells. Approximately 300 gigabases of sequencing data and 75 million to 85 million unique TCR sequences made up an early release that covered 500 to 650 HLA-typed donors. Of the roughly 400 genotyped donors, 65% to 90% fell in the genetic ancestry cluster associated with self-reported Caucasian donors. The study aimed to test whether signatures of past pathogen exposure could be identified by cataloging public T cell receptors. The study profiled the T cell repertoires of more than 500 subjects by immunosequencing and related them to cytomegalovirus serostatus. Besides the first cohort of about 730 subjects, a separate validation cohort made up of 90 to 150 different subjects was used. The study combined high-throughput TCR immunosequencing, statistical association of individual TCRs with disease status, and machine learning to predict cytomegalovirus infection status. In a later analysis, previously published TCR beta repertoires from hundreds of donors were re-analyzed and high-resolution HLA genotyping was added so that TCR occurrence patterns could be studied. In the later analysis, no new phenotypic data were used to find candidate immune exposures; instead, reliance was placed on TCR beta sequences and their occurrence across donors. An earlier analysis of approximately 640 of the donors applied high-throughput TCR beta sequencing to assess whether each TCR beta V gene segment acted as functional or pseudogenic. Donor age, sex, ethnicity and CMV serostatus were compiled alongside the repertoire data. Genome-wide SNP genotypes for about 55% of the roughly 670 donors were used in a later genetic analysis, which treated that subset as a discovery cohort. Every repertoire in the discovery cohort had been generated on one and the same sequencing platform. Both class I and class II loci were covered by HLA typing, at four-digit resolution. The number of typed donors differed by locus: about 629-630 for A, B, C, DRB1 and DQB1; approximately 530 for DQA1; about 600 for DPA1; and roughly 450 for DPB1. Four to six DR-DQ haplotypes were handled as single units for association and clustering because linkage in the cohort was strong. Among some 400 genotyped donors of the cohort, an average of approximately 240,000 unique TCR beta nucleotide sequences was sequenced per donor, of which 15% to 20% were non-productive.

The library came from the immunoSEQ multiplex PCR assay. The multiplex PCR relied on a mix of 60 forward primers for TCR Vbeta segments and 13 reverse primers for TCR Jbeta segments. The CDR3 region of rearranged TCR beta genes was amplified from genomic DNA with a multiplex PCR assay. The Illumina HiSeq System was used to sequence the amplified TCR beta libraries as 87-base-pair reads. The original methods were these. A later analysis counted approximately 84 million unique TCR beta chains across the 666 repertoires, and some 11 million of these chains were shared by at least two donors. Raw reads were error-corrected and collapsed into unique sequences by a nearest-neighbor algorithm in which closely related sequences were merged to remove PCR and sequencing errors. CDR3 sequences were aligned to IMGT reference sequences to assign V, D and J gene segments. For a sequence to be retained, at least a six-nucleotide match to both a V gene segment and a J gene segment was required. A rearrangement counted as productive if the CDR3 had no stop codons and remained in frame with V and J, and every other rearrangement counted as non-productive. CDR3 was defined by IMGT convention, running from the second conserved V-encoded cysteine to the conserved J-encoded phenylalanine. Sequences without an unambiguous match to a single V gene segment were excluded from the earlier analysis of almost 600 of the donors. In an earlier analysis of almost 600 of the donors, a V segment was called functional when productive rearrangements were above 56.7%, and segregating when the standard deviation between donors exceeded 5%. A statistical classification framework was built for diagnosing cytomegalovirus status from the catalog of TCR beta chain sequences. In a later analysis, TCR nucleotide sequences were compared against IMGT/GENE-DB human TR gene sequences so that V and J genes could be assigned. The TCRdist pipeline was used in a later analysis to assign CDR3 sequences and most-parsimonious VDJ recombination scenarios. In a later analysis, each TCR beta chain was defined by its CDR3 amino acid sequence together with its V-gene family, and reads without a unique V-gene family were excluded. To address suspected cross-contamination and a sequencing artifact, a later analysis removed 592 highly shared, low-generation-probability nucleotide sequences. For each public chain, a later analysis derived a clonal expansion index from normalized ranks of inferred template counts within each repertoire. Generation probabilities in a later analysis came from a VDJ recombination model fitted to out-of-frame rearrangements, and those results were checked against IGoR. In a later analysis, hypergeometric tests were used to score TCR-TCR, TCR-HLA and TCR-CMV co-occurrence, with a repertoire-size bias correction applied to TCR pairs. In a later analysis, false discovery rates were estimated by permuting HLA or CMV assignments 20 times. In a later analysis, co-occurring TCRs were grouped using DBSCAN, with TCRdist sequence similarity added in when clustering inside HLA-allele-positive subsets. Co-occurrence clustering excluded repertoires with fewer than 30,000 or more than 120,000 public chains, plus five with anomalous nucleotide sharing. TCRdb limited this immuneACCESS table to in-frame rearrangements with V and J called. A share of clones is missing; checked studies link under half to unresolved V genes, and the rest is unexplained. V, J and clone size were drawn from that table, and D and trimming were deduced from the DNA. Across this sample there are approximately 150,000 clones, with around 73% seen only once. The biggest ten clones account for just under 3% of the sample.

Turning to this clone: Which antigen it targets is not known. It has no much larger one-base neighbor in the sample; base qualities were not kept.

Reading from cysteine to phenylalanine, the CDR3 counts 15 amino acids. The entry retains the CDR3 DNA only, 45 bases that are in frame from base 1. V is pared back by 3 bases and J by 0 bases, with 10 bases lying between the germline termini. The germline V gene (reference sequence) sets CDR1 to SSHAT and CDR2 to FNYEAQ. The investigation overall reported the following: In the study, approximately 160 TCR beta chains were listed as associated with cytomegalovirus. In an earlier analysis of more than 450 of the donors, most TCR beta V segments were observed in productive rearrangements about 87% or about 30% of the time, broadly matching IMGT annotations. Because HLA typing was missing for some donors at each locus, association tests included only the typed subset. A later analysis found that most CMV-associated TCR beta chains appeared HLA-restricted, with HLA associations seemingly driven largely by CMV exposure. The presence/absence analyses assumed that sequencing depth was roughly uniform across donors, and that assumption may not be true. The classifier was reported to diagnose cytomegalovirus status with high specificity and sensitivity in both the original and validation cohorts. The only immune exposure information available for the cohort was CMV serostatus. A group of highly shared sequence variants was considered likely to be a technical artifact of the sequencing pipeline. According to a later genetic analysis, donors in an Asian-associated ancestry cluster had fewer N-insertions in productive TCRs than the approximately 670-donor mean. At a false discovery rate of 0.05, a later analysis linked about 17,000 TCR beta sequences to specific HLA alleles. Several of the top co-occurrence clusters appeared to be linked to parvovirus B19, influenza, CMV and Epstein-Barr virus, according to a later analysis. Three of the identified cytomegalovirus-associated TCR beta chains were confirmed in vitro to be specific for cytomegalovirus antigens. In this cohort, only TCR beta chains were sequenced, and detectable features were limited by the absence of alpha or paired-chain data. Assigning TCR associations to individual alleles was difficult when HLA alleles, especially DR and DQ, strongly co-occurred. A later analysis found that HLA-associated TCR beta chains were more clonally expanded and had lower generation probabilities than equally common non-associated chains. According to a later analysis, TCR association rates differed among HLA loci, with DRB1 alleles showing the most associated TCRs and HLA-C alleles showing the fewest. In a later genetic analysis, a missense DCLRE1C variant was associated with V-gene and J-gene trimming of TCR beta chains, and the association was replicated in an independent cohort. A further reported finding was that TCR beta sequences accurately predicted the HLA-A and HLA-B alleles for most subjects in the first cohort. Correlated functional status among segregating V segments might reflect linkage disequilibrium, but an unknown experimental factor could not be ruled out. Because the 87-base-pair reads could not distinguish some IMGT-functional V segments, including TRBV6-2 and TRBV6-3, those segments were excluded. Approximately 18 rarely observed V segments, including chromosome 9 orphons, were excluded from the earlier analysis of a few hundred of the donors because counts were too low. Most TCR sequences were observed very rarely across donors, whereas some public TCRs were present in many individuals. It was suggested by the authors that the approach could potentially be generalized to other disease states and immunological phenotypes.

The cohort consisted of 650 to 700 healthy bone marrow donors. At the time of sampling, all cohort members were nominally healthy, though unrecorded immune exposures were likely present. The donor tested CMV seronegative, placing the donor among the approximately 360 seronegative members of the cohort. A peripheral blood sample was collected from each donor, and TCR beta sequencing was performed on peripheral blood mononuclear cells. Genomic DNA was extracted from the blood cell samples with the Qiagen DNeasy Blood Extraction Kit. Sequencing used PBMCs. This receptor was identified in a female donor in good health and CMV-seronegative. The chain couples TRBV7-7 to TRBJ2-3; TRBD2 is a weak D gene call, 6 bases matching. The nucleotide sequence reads TGTGCCAGCAGCTTCGGCGGAGGGAGCACAGATACGCAGTATTTT. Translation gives CASSFGGGSTDTQYF.